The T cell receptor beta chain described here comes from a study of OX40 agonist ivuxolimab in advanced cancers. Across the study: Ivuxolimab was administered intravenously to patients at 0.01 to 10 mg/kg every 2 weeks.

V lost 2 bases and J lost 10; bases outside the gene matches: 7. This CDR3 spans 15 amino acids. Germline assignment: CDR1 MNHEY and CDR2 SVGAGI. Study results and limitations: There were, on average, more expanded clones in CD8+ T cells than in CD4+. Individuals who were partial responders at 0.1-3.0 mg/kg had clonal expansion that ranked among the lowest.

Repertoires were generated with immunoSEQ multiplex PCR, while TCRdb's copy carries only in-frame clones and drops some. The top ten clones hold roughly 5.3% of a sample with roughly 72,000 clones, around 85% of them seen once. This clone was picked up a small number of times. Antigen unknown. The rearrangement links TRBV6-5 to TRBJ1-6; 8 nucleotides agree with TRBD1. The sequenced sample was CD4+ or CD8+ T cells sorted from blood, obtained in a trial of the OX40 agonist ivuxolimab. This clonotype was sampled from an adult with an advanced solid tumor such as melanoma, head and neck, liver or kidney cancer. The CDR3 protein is CASSYQGQAGSPLHF. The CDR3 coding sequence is TGTGCCAGCAGTTACCAGGGACAGGCGGGATCACCCCTCCACTTT.